This entry concerns a single T cell receptor beta chain. Antigen unknown. The CDR3 totals 17 residues. V lost 5 bases, J lost 1 base, and 11 bases stayed unmatched. CDR1 is LNHDA and CDR2 is SQIVND in the germline V gene (reference sequence). Clones were sequenced by immunoSEQ multiplex PCR, and TCRdb holds only the in-frame ones, with some missing. The table lists 40,000 to 50,000 clones, roughly 90% of them singletons. This entry comes from a study of T cells in localized non-small cell lung cancer. Broader study findings: Appearing in adjacent lung were a median roughly 60 of the top 100 tumor clones. Tumor showed lower T cell clonality than uninvolved adjacent lung, where it was highest.

The gene calls are TRBV19 and TRBJ2-5; 9 bases are a match to TRBD1. This receptor was obtained from a female donor older than 55 with stage I squamous cell lung carcinoma. Here the sequenced sample was peripheral blood, taken before any cancer treatment. CDR3 DNA: TGTGCCAGTAGTGTCTCCGGGACAGGGTTTAGCCAAGAGACCCAGTACTTC. It encodes CASSVSGTGFSQETQYF. Looking up the rest from reference TRBV19 and TRBJ2-5 gives the full variable domain: DGGITQSPKYLFRKEGQNVTLSCEQNLNHDAMYWYRQDPGQGLRLIYYSQIVNDFQKGDIAEGYSVSREKKESFPLTVTSAQKNPTAFYLCASSVSGTGFSQETQYFGPGTRLLVL.